One sample yielded the 5 T cell receptor beta chains listed below, sequenced in a study of blood T cell repertoires in COVID-19. Method: immunoSEQ multiplex PCR; TCRdb's copy keeps in-frame clones and lacks some. The table shows tens of thousands of clones, with about 82% occurring only once. The sequenced material came from peripheral blood. The receptors originated from a woman older than 75 in a cohort sampled during active or convalescent COVID-19.

The chain couples TRBV3-1 (or the pseudogene TRBV3-2) to TRBJ1-5; 8 nucleotides match TRBD1. J lost 3 bases, V lost 1 base, and 2 bases had no gene match. CDR1 LGHDT and CDR2 YNNKEL come from the germline V gene (reference sequence). This CDR3 region has 15 residues. The CDR3 reads CASSQGDRYNQPQHF. In DNA form, the CDR3 reads TGTGCCAGCAGCCAAGGGGACAGGTACAATCAGCCCCAGCATTTT.

This rearrangement joins TRBV2 to TRBJ1-1; 7 bases are a match to TRBD1. This CDR3 contains 17 residues. Trimming at V came to 4 bases and at J to 0 bases, leaving 11 bases not matched to a gene. Looked up from germline, CDR1 is SNHLY and CDR2 is FYNNEI. Here the CDR3 DNA reads TGTGCCAGCAGTGCCAGGGGGTCCGGCTTCATGAACACTGAAGCTTTCTTT. This codes for CASSARGSGFMNTEAFF.

V usage is TRBV6-1 and J usage is TRBJ2-7; TRBD1 agrees at 9 bases. CDR3 length: 14 residues. V shed 2 bases, J shed 7 bases, and the junction held 6 bases outside the gene matches. Germline CDR1 MNHNS, CDR2 SASEGT. The CDR3: CASSEIGQGLEQYF. For the CDR3, the DNA is TGTGCCAGCAGTGAAATCGGACAGGGGTTAGAGCAGTACTTC.

The genes are TRBV5-1 and TRBJ2-3; TRBD2 matches at 11 bases. With V trimmed by 4 bases and J by 0 bases, 10 bases remained unmatched. CDR3 length: 18 residues. The germline V gene has CDR1 SGHRS and CDR2 YFSETQ. CDR3 in amino acids: CASSAGTSGTSSTDTQYF. The DNA of the CDR3 is TGCGCCAGCAGCGCCGGGACTAGCGGAACTTCTAGCACAGATACGCAGTATTTT.

The chain is built from TRBV6-2 or TRBV6-3 and TRBJ1-2; possibly TRBD1 for D (6 bases). Trimming removed 5 bases from V and 4 bases from J, with 11 bases in between. The CDR3 covers 13 residues. The V gene's germline CDR1 is MNHEY and CDR2 SVGEGT. CDR3 protein: CASSNTDSYGYTF. The CDR3 DNA sequence: TGTGCCAGCAGTAATACGGACAGCTATGGCTACACCTTC.